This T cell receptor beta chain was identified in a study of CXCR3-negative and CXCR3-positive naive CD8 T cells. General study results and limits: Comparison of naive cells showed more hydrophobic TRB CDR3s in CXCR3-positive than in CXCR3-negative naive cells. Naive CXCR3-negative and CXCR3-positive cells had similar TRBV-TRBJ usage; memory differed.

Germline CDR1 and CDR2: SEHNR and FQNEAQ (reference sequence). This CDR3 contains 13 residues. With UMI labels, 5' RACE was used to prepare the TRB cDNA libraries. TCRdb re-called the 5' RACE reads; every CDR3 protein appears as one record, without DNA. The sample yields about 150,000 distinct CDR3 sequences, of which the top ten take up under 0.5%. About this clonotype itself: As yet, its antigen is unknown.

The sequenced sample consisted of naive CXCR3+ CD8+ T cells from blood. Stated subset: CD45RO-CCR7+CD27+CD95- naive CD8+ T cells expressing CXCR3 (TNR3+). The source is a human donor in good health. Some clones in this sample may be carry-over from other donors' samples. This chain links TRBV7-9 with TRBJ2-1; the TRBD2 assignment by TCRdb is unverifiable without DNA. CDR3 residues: CASSGEGLAEQFF.